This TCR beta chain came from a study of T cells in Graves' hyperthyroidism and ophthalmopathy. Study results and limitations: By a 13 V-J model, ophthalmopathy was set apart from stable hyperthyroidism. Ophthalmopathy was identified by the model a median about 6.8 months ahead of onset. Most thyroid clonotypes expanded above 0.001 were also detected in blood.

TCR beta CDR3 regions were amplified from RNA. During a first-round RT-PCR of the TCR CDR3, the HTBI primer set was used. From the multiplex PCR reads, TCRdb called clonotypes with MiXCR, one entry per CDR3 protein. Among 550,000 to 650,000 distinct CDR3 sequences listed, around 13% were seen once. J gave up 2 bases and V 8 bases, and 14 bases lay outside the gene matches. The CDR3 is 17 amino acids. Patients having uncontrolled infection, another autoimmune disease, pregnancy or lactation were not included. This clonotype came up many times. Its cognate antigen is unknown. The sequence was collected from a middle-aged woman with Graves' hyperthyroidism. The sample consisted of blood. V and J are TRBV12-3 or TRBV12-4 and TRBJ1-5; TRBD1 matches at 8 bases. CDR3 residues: CASGGQGAAGGNQPQHF. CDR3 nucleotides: TGTGCCAGCGGGGGGCAGGGGGCTGCCGGGGGCAATCAGCCCCAGCATTTT.